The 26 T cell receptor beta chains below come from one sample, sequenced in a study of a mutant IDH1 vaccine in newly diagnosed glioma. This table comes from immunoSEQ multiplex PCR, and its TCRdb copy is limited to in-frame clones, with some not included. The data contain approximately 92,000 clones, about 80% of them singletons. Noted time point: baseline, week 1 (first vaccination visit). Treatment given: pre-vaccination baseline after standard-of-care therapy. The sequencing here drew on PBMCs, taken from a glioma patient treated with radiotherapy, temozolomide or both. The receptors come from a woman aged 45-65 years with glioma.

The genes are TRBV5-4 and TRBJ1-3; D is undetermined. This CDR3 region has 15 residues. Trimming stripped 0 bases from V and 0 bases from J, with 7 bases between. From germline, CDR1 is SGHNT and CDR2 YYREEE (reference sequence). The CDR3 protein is CASSLGRGSGNTIYF. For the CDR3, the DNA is TGTGCCAGCAGCTTGGGTCGTGGCTCTGGAAACACCATATATTTT. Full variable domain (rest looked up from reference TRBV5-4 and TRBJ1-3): ETGVTQSPTHLIKTRGQQVTLRCSSQSGHNTVSWYQQALGQGPQFIFQYYREEENGRGNFPPRFSGLQFPNYSSELNVNALELDDSALYLCASSLGRGSGNTIYFGEGSWLTVV.

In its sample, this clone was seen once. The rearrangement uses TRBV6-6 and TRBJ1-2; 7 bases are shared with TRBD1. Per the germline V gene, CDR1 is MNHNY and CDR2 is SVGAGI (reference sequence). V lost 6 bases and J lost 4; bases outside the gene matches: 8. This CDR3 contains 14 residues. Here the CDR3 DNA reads TGTGCCAGCAGCCCTATTACAGGGGTCTATGGCTACACCTTC. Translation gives CASSPITGVYGYTF.

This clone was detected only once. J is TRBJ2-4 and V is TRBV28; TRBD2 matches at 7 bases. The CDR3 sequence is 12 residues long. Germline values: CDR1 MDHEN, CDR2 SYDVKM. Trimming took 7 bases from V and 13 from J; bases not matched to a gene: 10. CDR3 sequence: CASTNMGRAQYF. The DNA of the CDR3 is TGTGCCAGCACGAATATGGGGAGGGCCCAGTACTTC.

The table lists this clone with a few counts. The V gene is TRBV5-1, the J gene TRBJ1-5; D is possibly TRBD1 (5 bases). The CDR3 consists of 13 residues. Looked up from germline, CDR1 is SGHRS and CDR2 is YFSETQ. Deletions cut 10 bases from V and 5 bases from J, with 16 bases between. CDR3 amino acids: CAPLRGGHQPQHF. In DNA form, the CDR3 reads TGCGCCCCCCTCCGGGGGGGACATCAGCCCCAGCATTTT.

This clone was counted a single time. In nucleotides, the CDR3 is TGTGCCAGCAGCTTTTCAGGGAACACCGGGGAGCTGTTTTTT. Translation: CASSFSGNTGELFF. The V and J genes are TRBV5-8 and TRBJ2-2; D remains unclear. The CDR3 sequence is 14 residues long. The V end was cut by 2 bases, the J end by 1 base, with 6 bases between. Germline CDR1 reads SGHTS; CDR2 reads YDEGEE.

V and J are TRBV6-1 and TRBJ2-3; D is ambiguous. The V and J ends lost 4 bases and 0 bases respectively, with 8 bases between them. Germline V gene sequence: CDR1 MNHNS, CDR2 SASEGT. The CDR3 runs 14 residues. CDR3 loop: CASSGRGSTDTQYF. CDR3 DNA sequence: TGTGCCAGCAGTGGCCGCGGAAGCACAGATACGCAGTATTTT.

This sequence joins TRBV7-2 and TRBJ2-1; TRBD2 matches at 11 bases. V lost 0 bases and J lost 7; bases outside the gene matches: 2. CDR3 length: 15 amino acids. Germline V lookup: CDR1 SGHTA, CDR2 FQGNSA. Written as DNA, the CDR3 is TGTGCCAGCAGCTTAGCGCGACTAGCGGGGAATGAGCAGTTCTTC. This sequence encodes CASSLARLAGNEQFF.

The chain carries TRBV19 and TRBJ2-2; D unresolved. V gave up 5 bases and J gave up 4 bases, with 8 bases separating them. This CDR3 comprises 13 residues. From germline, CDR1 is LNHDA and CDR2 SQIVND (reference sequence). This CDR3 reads CASSLATTGELFF. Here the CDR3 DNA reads TGTGCCAGTAGTCTGGCGACCACCGGGGAGCTGTTTTTT.

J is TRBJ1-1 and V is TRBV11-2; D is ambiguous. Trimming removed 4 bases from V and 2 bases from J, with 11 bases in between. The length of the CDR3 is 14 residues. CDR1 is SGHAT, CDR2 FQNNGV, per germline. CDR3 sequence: CASSSKGANTEAFF. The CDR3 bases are TGTGCCAGCAGCTCGAAGGGCGCAAACACTGAAGCTTTCTTT. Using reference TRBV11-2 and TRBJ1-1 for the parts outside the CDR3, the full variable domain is EAGVAQSPRYKIIEKRQSVAFWCNPISGHATLYWYQQILGQGPKLLIQFQNNGVVDDSQLPKDRFSAERLKGVDSTLKIQPAKLEDSAVYLCASSSKGANTEAFFGQGTRLTVV.

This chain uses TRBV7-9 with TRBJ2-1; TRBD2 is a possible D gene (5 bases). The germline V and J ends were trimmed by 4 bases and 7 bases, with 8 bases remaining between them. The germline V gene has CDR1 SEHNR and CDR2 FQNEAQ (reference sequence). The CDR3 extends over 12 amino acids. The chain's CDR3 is CASSSTSNEQFF. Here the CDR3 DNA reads TGTGCCAGCAGCTCTACTAGTAATGAGCAGTTCTTC.

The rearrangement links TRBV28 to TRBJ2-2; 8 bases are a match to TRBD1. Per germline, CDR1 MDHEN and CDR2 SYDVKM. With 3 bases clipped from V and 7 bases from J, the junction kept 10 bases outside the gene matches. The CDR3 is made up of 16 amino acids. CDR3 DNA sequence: TGTGCCAGCAGTTTGGTCCTGACAGGGGTCGACGGGGAGCTGTTTTTT. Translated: CASSLVLTGVDGELFF.

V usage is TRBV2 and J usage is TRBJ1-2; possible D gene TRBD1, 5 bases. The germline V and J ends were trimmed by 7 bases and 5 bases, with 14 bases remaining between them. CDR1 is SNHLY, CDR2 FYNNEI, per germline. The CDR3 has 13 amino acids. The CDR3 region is CASMRDGTYGYTF. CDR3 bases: TGTGCCAGCATGAGGGACGGAACGTATGGCTACACCTTC.

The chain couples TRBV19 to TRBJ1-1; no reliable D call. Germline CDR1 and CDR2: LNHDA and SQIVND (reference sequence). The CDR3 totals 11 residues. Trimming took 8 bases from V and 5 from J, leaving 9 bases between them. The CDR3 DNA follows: TGTGCCAGTCTAGCTGGGACTGAAGCTTTCTTT. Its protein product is CASLAGTEAFF. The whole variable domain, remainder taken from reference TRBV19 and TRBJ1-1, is DGGITQSPKYLFRKEGQNVTLSCEQNLNHDAMYWYRQDPGQGLRLIYYSQIVNDFQKGDIAEGYSVSREKKESFPLTVTSAQKNPTAFYLCASLAGTEAFFGQGTRLTVV.

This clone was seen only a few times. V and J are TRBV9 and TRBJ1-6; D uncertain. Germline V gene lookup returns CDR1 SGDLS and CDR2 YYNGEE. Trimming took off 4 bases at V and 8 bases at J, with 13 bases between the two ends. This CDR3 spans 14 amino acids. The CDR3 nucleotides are TGTGCCAGCAGCTCCGGCCGGGGTGATTCACCCCTCCACTTT. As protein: CASSSGRGDSPLHF. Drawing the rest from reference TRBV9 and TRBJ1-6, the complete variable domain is DSGVTQTPKHLITATGQRVTLRCSPRSGDLSVYWYQQSLDQGLQFLIQYYNGEERAKGNILERFSAQQFPDLHSELNLSSLELGDSALYFCASSSGRGDSPLHFGNGTRLTVT.

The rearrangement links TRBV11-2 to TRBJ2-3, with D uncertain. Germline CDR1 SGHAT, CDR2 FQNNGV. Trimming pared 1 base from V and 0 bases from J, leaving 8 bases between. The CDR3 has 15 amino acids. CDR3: CASSLGEASTDTQYF. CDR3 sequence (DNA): TGTGCCAGCAGCTTAGGAGAAGCTAGCACAGATACGCAGTATTTT.

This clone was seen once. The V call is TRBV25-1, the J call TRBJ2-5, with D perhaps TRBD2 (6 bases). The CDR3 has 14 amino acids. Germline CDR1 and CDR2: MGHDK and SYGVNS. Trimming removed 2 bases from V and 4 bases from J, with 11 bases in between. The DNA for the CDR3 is TGTGCCAGCAGTGAAACCACCGGGAGAGAGACCCAGTACTTC. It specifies CASSETTGRETQYF.

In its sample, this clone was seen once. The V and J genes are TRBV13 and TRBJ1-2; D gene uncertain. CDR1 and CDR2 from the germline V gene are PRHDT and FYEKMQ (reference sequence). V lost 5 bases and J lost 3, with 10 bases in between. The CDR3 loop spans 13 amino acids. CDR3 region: CASSLDKDYGYTF. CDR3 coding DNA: TGTGCCAGCAGCCTCGACAAAGACTATGGCTACACCTTC.

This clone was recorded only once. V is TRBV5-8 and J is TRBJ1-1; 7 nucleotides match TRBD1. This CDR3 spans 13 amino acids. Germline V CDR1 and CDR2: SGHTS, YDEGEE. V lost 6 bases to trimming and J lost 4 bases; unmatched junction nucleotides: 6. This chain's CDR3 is CASNPRGGTEAFF. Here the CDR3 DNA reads TGTGCCAGCAACCCCAGGGGGGGCACTGAAGCTTTCTTT.

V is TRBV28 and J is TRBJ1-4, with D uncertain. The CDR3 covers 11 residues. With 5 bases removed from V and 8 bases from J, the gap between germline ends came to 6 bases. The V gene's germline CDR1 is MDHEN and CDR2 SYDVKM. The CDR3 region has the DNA TGTGCCAGCAGTACCCGGGAAAAACTGTTTTTT. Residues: CASSTREKLFF.

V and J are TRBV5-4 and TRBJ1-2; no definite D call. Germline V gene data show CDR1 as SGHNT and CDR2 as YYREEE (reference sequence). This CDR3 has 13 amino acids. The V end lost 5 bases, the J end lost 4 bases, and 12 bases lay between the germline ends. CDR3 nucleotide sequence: TGTGCCAGCAGTTCGACCGAAACCTATGGCTACACCTTC. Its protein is CASSSTETYGYTF.

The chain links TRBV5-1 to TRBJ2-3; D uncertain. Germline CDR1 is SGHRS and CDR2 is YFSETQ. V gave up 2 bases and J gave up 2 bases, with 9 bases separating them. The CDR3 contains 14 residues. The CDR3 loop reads CASSLTLTTDTQYF. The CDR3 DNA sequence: TGCGCCAGCAGCTTAACCCTCACCACAGATACGCAGTATTTT. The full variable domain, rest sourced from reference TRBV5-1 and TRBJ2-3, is KAGVTQTPRYLIKTRGQQVTLSCSPISGHRSVSWYQQTPGQGLQFLFEYFSETQRNKGNFPGRFSGRQFSNSRSEMNVSTLELGDSALYLCASSLTLTTDTQYFGPGTRLTVL.

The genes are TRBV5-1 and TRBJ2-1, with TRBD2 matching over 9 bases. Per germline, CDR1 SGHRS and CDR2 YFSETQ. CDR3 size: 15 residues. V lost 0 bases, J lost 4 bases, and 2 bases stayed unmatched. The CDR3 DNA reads TGCGCCAGCAGCTTGGGGAGCGGGGGGTACAATGAGCAGTTCTTC. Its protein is CASSLGSGGYNEQFF.

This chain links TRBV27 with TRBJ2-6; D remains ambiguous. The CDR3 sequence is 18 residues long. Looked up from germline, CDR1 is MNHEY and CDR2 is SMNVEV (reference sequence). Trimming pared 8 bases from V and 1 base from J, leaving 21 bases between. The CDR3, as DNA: TGTGCCAGCCACACCTTAAGGGTAGGCCCGTCTGGGGCCAACGTCCTGACTTTC. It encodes CASHTLRVGPSGANVLTF. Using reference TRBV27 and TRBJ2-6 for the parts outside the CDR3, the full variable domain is EAQVTQNPRYLITVTGKKLTVTCSQNMNHEYMSWYRQDPGLGLRQIYYSMNVEVTDKGDVPEGYKVSRKEKRNFPLILESPSPNQTSLYFCASHTLRVGPSGANVLTFGAGSRLTVL.

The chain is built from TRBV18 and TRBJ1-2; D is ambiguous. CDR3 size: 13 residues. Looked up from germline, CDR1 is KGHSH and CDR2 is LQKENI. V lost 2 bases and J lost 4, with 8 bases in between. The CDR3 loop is CASSPGESYGYTF. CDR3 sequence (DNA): TGTGCCAGCTCACCAGGGGAGAGCTATGGCTACACCTTC.

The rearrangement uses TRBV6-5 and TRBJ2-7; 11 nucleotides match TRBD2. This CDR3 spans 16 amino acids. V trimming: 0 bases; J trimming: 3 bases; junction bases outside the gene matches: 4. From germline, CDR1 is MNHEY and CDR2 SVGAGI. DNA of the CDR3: TGTGCCAGCAGTTACTCAAATCTAGCGGGGGGCTACGAGCAGTACTTC. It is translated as CASSYSNLAGGYEQYF.

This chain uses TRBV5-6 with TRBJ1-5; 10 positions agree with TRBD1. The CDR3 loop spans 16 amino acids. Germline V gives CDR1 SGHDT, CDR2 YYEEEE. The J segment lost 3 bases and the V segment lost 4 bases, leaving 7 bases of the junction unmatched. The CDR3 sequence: CASSPDRGNNNQPQHF. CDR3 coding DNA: TGTGCCAGCAGCCCGGACAGGGGGAATAACAATCAGCCCCAGCATTTT.